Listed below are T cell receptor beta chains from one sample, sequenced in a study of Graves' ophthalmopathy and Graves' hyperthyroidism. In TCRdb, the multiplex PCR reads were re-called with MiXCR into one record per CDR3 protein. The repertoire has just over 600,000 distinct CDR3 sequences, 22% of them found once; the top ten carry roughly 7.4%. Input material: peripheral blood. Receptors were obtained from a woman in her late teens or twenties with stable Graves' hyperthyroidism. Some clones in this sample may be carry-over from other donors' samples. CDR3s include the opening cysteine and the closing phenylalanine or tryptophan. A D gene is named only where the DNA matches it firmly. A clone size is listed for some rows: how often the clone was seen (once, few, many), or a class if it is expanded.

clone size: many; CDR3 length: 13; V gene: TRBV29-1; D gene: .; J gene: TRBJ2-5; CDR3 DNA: TGCAGCGTTGGGGGGGTATTGGTAGAGACCCAGTACTTC; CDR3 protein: CSVGGVLVETQYF
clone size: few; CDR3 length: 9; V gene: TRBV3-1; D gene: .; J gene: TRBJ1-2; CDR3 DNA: TGTGCCAGCAGCTCCCCCTTCACCTTC; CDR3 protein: CASSSPFTF
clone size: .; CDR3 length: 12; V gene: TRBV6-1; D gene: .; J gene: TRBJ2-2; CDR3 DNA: TGTGCCAGCACACTCCCACCGGTGGAGCTGTTTTTT; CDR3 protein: CASTLPPVELFF
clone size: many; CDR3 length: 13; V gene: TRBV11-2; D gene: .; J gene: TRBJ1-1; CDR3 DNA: TGTGCCAGCAGCTTAGTAGGGAGGATTGAAGCTTTCTTT; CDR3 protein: CASSLVGRIEAFF
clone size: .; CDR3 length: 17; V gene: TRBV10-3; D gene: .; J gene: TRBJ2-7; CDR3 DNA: TGTGCCATCAGTGAGGGATCCAAGAGGACAGACTCCTACGAGCAGTACTTC; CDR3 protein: CAISEGSKRTDSYEQYF
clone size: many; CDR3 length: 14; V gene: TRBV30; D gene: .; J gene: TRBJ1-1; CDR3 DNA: TGTGCCTGGAGTGTAGTTGGATGGAAAACTGAAGCTTTCTTT; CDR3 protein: CAWSVVGWKTEAFF
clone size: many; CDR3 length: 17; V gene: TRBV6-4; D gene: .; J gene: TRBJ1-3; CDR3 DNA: TGTGCCAGCATCACCTGGGCGGTCACAAAGCCTGGAAACACCATATATTTT; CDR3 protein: CASITWAVTKPGNTIYF
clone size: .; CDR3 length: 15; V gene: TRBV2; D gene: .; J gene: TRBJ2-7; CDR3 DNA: TGTGCCAGCAGTGGACCGTGGGTAACTACCTACGAGCAGTACTTC; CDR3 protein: CASSGPWVTTYEQYF
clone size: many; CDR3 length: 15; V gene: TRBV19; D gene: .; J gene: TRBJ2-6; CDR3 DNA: TGTGCCAGTAGTATAGCGGGCTCTGGGGCCAACGTCCTGACTTTC; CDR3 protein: CASSIAGSGANVLTF
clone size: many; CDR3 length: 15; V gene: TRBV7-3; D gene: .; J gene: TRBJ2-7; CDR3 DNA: TGTGCCAGCAGCTTAACGGGGACAAAATCCTACGAGCAGTACTTC; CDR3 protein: CASSLTGTKSYEQYF
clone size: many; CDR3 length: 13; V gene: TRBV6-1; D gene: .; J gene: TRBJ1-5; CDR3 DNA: TGTGCCAGCACTGAAAAAAGCAATCAGCCCCAGCATTTT; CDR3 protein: CASTEKSNQPQHF
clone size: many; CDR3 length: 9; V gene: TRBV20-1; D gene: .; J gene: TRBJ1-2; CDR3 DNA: TGCAGTGCTATTGTTGGCTACACCTTC; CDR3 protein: CSAIVGYTF
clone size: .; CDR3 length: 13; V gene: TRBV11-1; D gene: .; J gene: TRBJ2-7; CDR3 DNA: TGTGCCAGCAGCTTAATTCCACCGGACGAGCAGTACTTC; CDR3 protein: CASSLIPPDEQYF
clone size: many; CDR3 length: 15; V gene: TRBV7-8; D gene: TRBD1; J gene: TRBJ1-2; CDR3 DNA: TGTGCCAGCAGCTCGTCAGGGGGCGCCGGCTATGGCTACACCTTC; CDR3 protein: CASSSSGGAGYGYTF
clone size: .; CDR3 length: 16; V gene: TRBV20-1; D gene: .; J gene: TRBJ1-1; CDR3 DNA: TGCAGTGCTAGAATTTTTCAGGGACCGGGTAACACTGAAGCTTTCTTT; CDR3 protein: CSARIFQGPGNTEAFF
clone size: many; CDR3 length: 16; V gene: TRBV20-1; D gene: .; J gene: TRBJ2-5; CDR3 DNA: TGCAGTGCTAGGCGCGGTGGTTTCCGGACCCAAGAGACCCAGTACTTC; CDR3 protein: CSARRGGFRTQETQYF
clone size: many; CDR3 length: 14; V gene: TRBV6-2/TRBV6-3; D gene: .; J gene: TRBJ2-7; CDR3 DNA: TGTGCCAGCAGCAACTCTAGCGTACCCTACGAGCAGTACTTC; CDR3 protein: CASSNSSVPYEQYF
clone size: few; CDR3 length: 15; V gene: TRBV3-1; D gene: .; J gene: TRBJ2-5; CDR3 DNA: TGTGCCAGCAGCCAAACGGAACCAATTCGAGAGACCCAGTACTTC; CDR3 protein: CASSQTEPIRETQYF
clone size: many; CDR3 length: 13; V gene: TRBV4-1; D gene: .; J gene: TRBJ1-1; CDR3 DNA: TGCGCCAGCAGGGAAAGCGGAGACACTGAAGCTTTCTTT; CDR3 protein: CASRESGDTEAFF
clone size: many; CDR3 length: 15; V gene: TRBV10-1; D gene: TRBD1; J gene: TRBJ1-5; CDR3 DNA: TGCGCCAGCAGAGAACTGGGACAGCACCTCCAGCCCCAGCATTTT; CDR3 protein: CASRELGQHLQPQHF
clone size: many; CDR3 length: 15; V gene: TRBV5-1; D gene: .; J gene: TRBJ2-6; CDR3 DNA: TGCGCCAGCAGCTTTGATCGCTCTGGGGCCAACGTCCTGACTTTC; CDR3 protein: CASSFDRSGANVLTF
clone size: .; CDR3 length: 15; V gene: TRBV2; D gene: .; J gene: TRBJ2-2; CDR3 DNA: TGTGCCAGCACGCGTATCGGGCAGAACACCGGGGAGCTGTTTTTT; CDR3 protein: CASTRIGQNTGELFF
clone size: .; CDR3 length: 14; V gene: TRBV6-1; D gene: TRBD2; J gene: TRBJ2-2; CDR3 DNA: TGTGCCAGCGGGGGGAGGGCCAACACCGGGGAGCTGTTTTTT; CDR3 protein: CASGGRANTGELFF
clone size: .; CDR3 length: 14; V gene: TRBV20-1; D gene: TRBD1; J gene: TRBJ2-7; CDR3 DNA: TGCAGTGCTATACCTGGACAGGGTAGCTACGAGCAGTACTTC; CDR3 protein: CSAIPGQGSYEQYF
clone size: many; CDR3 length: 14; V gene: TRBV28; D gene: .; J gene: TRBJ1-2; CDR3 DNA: TGTGCCAGCAGTTTTCCGAGGACCAACTATGGCTACACCTTC; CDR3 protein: CASSFPRTNYGYTF
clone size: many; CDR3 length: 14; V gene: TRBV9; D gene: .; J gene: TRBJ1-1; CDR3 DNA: TGTGCCAGCAGCGACCTCCTAGGGTTACCTGAAGCTTTCTTT; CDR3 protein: CASSDLLGLPEAFF
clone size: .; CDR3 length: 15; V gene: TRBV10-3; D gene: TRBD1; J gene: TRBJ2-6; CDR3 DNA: TGTGCCATCGAACAGGGGAGCTCTGGGGCCAACGTCCTGACTTTC; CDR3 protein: CAIEQGSSGANVLTF
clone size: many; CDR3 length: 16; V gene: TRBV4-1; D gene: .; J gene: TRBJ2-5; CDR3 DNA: TGCGCCAGCAGCCAAGGAGTAGGGTTGAGGGAAGAGACCCAGTACTTC; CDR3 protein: CASSQGVGLREETQYF
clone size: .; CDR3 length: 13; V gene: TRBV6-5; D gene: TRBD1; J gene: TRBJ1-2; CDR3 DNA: TGTGCCAGCAGTTACTCCGGGACAGGGGTCTACACCTTC; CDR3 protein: CASSYSGTGVYTF
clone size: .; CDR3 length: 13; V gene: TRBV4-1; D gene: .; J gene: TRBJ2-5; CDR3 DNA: TGCGCCAGCAGCCAACTCGCCAGAGAGACCCAGTACTTC; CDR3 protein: CASSQLARETQYF
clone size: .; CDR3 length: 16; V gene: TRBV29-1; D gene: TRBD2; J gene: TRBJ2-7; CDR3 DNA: TGCAGCGTTGAAGAAATGGCGGGGGGAAGCTCCTACGAGCAGTACTTC; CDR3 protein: CSVEEMAGGSSYEQYF
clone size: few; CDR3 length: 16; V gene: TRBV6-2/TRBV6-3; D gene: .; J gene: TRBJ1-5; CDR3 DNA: TGTGCCAGCAGTTACTCGACAGCCTATAGCAATCAGCCCCAGCATTTT; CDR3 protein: CASSYSTAYSNQPQHF
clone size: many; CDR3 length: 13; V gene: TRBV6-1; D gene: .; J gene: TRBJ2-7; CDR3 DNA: TGTGCCGGCCGGGACATCAACGACTACGAGCAGTACTTC; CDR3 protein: CAGRDINDYEQYF
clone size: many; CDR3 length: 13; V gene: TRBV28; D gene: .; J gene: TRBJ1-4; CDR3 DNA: TGTGCCAGCAGTCCCTCACAGGTTGAAAAACTGTTTTTT; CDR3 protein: CASSPSQVEKLFF
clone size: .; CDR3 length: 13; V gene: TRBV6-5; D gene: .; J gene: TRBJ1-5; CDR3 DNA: TGTGCCAGCAGTTCGGGCAGCAATCAGCCCCAGCAGTTT; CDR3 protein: CASSSGSNQPQQF
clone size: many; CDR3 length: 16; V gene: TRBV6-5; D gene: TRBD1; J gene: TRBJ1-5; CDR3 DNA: TGTGCCAGCAGTTACTCCGACAGGGGAATGGGTCAGCCCCAGCATTTT; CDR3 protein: CASSYSDRGMGQPQHF
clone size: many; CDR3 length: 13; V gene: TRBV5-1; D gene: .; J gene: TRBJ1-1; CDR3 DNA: TGCGCCAGCACCCGGGGAGGAGTTACTGAAGCTTTCTTT; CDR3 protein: CASTRGGVTEAFF
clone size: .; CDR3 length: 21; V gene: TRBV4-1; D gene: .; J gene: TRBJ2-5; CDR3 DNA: TGCGCCAGCAGCCAAGTCCCCAGGGGGGGTCTTGGACTCGACGGACAAGAGACCCAGTACTTC; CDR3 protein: CASSQVPRGGLGLDGQETQYF
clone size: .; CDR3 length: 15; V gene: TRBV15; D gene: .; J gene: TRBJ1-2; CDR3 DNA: TGTGCCACCAGCCTACGAGGGGGGCGCAACTATGGCTACACCTTC; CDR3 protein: CATSLRGGRNYGYTF
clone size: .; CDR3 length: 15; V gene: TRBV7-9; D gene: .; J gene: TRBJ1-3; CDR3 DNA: TGTGCCAGCCGAAGGGACGGGAGCTCTGGAAACACCATATATTTT; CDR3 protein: CASRRDGSSGNTIYF
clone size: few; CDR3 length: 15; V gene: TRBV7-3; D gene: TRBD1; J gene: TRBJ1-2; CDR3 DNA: TGTGCCAGCAGCTTCAGGGGGGGCTCTAACTATGGCTACACCTTC; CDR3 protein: CASSFRGGSNYGYTF
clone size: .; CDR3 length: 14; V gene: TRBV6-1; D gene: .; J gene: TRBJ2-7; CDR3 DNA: TGTGCCAGCAGGGCGGGGCTGGAGATGCACGATCAGTACTTC; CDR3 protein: CASRAGLEMHDQYF
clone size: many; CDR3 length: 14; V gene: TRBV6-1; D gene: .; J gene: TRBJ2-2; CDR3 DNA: TGTGCCAGCAGTGACAGGGCCTTCACCGGGGAGCTGTTTTTT; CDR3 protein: CASSDRAFTGELFF
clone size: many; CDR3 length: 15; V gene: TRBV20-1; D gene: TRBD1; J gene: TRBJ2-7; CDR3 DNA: TGCAGTGCTAGATTTCGGGACAGGGATTACTACGAGCAGTACTTC; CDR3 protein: CSARFRDRDYYEQYF
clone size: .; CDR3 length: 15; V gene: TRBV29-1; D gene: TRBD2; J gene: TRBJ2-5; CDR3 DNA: TGCAGCGTTGCTAGCGGGGGGGCCGGATGGGAGACCCAGTACTTC; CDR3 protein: CSVASGGAGWETQYF
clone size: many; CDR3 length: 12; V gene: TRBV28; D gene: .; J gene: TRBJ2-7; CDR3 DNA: TGTGCCAGCAGCTGGAGACGGTACGAGCAGTACTTC; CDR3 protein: CASSWRRYEQYF
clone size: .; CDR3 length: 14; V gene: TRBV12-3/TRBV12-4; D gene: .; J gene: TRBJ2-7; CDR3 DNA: TGTGCCAGCAGTTTAACTGTGGCAGCCTACGAGCAGTACTTC; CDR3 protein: CASSLTVAAYEQYF
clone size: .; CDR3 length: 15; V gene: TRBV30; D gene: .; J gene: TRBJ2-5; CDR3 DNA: TGTGCCTGGACCAATCCAACAGGGTTAGGTGAGACCCAGTACTTC; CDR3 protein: CAWTNPTGLGETQYF
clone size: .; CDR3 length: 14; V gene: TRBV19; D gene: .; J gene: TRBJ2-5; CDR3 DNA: TGTGCCAGTAGTATTAACCCGCTCCAAGAGACCCAGTACTTC; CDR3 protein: CASSINPLQETQYF
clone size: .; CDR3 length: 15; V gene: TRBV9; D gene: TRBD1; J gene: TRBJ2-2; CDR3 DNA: TGTGCCAGCAGTGACAGGGATCCGAACACCGGGGAGCTGTTTTTT; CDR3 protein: CASSDRDPNTGELFF
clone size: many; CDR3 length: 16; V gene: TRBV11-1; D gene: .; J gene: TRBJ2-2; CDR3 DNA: TGTGCCAGCAGCTCGCAACCTGTCACGTACACCGGGGAGCTGTTTTTT; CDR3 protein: CASSSQPVTYTGELFF
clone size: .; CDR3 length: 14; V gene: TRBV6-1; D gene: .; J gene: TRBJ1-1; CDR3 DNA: TGTGCCAGCAGTGGTCGGTTGGTTAACACTGAAGCTTTCTTT; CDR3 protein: CASSGRLVNTEAFF
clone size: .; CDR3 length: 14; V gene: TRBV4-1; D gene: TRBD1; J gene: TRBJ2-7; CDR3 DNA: TGCGCCAGCAGCCAAGGGGGACAGGGCTACGAGCAGTACTTC; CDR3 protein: CASSQGGQGYEQYF